Following are 8 T cell receptor beta chains from one sample sequenced in a study of T cells after yellow fever vaccination (dated 2019 in TCRdb). Library method: 5' RACE. Sequencing took place on an Illumina NovaSeq 6000. The raw public reads went through TCRdb reprocessing: fastp at Q25, MiXCR clone calling, in-frame beta chains kept. Here each entry gathers all rows of one CDR3 protein and keeps the most common genes and DNA. For this sample there are around 300,000 distinct CDR3 sequences; approximately 4.3% appear just once. The ten largest clones add up to approximately 19% of the sample. Taken with the paper, the label for treatment or condition translates to: live attenuated yellow fever vaccine strain. This sample comprised PBMCs, obtained 15 days after the yellow fever booster vaccination. All receptors come from a man younger than 35 who received the YFV17D yellow fever vaccine.

This sequence joins TRBV4-1 and TRBJ1-2, with D unresolved. Germline V gives CDR1 MGHRA, CDR2 YSYEKL. V lost 0 bases to trimming and J lost 5 bases, with 13 bases between them. This CDR3 region has 15 residues. This CDR3 reads CASSQDLGVEYGYTF. CDR3 coding DNA: TGCGCCAGCAGCCAAGACCTGGGAGTAGAATATGGCTACACCTTC.

This chain joins TRBV3-1 and TRBJ1-1, with D unresolved. The CDR3 contains 14 residues. Looked up from germline, CDR1 is LGHDT and CDR2 is YNNKEL (reference sequence). V was shortened by 4 bases and J by 5 bases, with 14 bases between the two germline ends. The CDR3 sequence is CASSREGGWTEAFF. The CDR3 DNA reads TGTGCCAGCAGCCGGGAGGGCGGTTGGACTGAAGCTTTCTTT.

This clonotype occurred a few times. This sequence joins TRBV7-2 and TRBJ2-7; tentative D call: TRBD2 (5 bases). CDR1 SGHTA and CDR2 FQGNSA come from the germline V gene. The ends were cut back, 4 bases at V and 2 bases at J, with 6 bases in the middle. The CDR3 length is 12 residues. CDR3 region: CASSSSPYEQYF. CDR3 coding DNA: TGTGCCAGCAGCTCTAGCCCCTACGAGCAGTACTTC.

The rearrangement joins TRBV19 to TRBJ1-1; D might be TRBD1 (6 bases). V lost 7 bases, J lost 8 bases, and 20 bases lay in between. This CDR3 is 14 amino acids long. Germline lookup yields CDR1 LNHDA and CDR2 SQIVND (reference sequence). The CDR3 coding sequence is TGTGCCAGTACCCAAAAACAGGGCGGCCCAGAAGCTTTCTTT. It specifies CASTQKQGGPEAFF. Full variable domain (outside the CDR3, taken from reference TRBV19 and TRBJ1-1): DGGITQSPKYLFRKEGQNVTLSCEQNLNHDAMYWYRQDPGQGLRLIYYSQIVNDFQKGDIAEGYSVSREKKESFPLTVTSAQKNPTAFYLCASTQKQGGPEAFFGQGTRLTVV.

This clonotype was seen a few times. The rearrangement joins TRBV3-1 to TRBJ1-1; TRBD1 aligns across 9 bases. J was trimmed by 1 base and V by 4 bases; bases with no gene match: 7. The CDR3 extends over 16 amino acids. CDR1 LGHDT and CDR2 YNNKEL come from the germline V gene (reference sequence). CDR3 residues: CASSRPPGQGNTEAFF. The CDR3 DNA reads as TGTGCCAGCAGCCGACCTCCGGGACAGGGGAACACTGAAGCTTTCTTT.

The V call is TRBV12-3 or TRBV12-4, the J call TRBJ2-2; D is undetermined. This CDR3 has 14 residues. V lost 3 bases and J 5 bases, leaving 10 bases between the germline ends. The CDR3 loop reads CASSFSFRTGELFF. The CDR3 bases are TGTGCCAGCAGTTTTAGTTTCCGGACCGGGGAGCTGTTTTTT.

The chain uses TRBV12-3 or TRBV12-4 and TRBJ1-5; D not resolved. The V end lost 1 base, the J end lost 5 bases, and 9 bases lay between the germline ends. The CDR3 contains 14 residues. Here the CDR3 reads CASSLELHYQPQHF. As DNA, the CDR3 is TGTGCCAGCAGTTTAGAACTTCACTATCAGCCCCAGCATTTT.

The V gene is TRBV6-6, the J gene TRBJ1-2; no clear D. The CDR3 contains 12 residues. Germline CDR1 MNHNY, CDR2 SVGAGI (reference sequence). Trimming removed 2 bases at V and 6 bases at J, with 7 bases between. As DNA, the CDR3 is TGTGCCAGCAGTTACGAGTCACATGGCTACACCTTC. Translation: CASSYESHGYTF.